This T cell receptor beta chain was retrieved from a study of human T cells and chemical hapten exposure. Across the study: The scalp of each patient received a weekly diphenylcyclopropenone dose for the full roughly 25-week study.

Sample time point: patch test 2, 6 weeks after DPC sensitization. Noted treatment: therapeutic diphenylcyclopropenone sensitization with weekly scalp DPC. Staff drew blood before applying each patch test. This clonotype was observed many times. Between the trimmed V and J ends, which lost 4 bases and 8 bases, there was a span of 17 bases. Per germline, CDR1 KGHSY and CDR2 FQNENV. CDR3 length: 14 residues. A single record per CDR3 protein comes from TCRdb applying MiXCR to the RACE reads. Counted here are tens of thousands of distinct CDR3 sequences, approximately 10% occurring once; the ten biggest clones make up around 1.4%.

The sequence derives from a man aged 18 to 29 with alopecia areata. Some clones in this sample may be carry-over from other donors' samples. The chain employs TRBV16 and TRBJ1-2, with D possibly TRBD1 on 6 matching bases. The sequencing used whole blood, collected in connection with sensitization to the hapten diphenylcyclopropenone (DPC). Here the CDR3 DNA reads TGTGCCAGCAGCCCCTCGGTGGGGGCGGGCGGCTACACCTTC. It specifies CASSPSVGAGGYTF.